Given below is one T cell receptor (beta chain) in context. Its antigen is still unknown. The input lacks base qualities; no much larger clone sits a single base away. The method was the immunoSEQ multiplex PCR assay. The multiplex PCR relied on a mix of 60 forward primers for TCR Vbeta segments and 13 reverse primers for TCR Jbeta segments. The CDR3 region of rearranged TCR beta genes was amplified from genomic DNA by a multiplex PCR assay. The amplified TCR beta libraries were sequenced on the Illumina HiSeq System as 87-base-pair reads. The source study handled its data this way. A later analysis tallied 75 million to 95 million unique TCR beta chains across the approximately 670 repertoires, and around 10 million of those chains were shared by two or more donors. Raw reads were error-corrected and collapsed into unique sequences with a nearest-neighbor algorithm that merged closely related sequences to remove PCR and sequencing errors. V, D and J gene segments were assigned by aligning CDR3 sequences to IMGT reference sequences. For a sequence to be retained, a match of at least six nucleotides was required to both a V gene segment and a J gene segment. Rearrangements were called productive when the CDR3 lacked stop codons and stayed in frame with V and J; all others were non-productive. CDR3 was defined by IMGT convention, running from the second conserved V-encoded cysteine to the conserved J-encoded phenylalanine. Sequences without an unambiguous match to a single V gene segment were excluded from the earlier analysis of several hundred of the donors. An earlier analysis of 500 to 600 of the donors classified V segments as functional when productive rearrangements were above 56.7% and as segregating when the standard deviation between donors was above 5%. A statistical classification framework was built for diagnosing cytomegalovirus status from the catalog of TCR beta chain sequences. V and J gene assignment, in a later analysis, came from comparing TCR nucleotide sequences with IMGT/GENE-DB human TR gene sequences. The TCRdist pipeline was used in a later analysis to assign CDR3 sequences and most-parsimonious VDJ recombination scenarios. A later analysis defined each TCR beta chain by its CDR3 amino acid sequence plus V-gene family, and excluded reads lacking a unique V-gene family. To address suspected cross-contamination and a sequencing artifact, a later analysis removed 550 to 750 highly shared, low-generation-probability nucleotide sequences. In a later analysis, a clonal expansion index was calculated for each public chain from normalized within-repertoire ranks of inferred template counts. In a later analysis, generation probabilities were computed using a VDJ recombination model fitted to out-of-frame rearrangements, and the results were checked against IGoR. In a later analysis, TCR-TCR, TCR-HLA and TCR-CMV co-occurrence was scored with hypergeometric tests, and a repertoire-size bias correction was applied to TCR pairs. False discovery rates were estimated in a later analysis by permuting HLA or CMV assignments 20 times. In a later analysis, co-occurring TCRs were grouped using DBSCAN, with TCRdist sequence similarity added in when clustering inside HLA-allele-positive subsets. Repertoires with fewer than 30,000 or more than 120,000 public chains, plus five repertoires with anomalous nucleotide sharing, were excluded from co-occurrence clustering. TCRdb re-hosts the immuneACCESS table, in-frame sequences only. Its copies lack some clones; in the studies checked, an unresolved V gene accounts for under half of them, and the cause for the rest is not known. That table gives V, J and clone size, and the DNA gave D and trimming. The sample yields approximately 140,000 clones; approximately 84% were counted once. The ten largest clonotypes hold less than 2% of the sample.

This entry is derived from a study of cytomegalovirus exposure and HLA in healthy donors (dated by TCRdb to 2017 to 2019). The study in broad terms: An earlier analysis of approximately 590 of the donors reported roughly 270 Gb of sequence data and 100 million to 130 million unique TCR beta sequences from about 180 million T cells. In a later analysis, previously published TCR beta repertoires from several hundred donors were re-analyzed and high-resolution HLA genotyping was added so that TCR occurrence patterns could be studied. Typing coverage varied by locus: roughly 629-640 donors for A, B, C, DRB1 and DQB1; more than 500 for DQA1; about 570 for DPA1; roughly 470 for DPB1. Donor age, sex, ethnicity and CMV serostatus were compiled alongside the repertoire data. The study combined high-throughput TCR immunosequencing, statistical association of individual TCRs with disease status, and machine learning to predict cytomegalovirus infection status. All discovery cohort repertoires had been generated on a single sequencing platform. To decide whether each TCR beta V gene segment behaved as functional or pseudogenic, an earlier analysis of approximately 590 of the donors relied on high-throughput TCR beta sequencing. Roughly 5 DR-DQ haplotypes were handled as single units for association and clustering, since linkage in the cohort was strong. In the later analysis, no new phenotypic data were used to find candidate immune exposures; instead, reliance was placed on TCR beta sequences and their occurrence across donors. In a later genetic analysis, genome-wide SNP genotypes for about three fifths of the roughly 670 donors were used, and that subset was treated as a discovery cohort. The study profiled the T cell repertoires of more than 500 subjects by immunosequencing and related them to cytomegalovirus serostatus. Roughly 300 gigabases of sequencing data and approximately 80 million unique TCR sequences were included in an early release covering 550 to 800 HLA-typed donors. A separate validation cohort of over a hundred different subjects was used in addition to the approximately 610-subject first cohort. The study aimed to test whether cataloging public T cell receptors could reveal signatures of past pathogen exposure. Across 300 to 500 genotyped donors of the cohort, an average of roughly 250,000 unique TCR beta nucleotide sequences per donor were sequenced, and 15% to 20% of those sequences were non-productive. HLA typing included class I and class II loci at four-digit resolution. The genetic ancestry cluster associated with self-reported Caucasian donors included 80% to 90% of the 300 to 400 genotyped donors. What the authors observed across the whole study: According to the authors, the approach could potentially be generalized to other disease states and immunological phenotypes. V-gene and J-gene trimming of TCR beta chains was associated with a missense DCLRE1C variant in a later genetic analysis, and the association was replicated in an independent cohort. In a later analysis, HLA-associated TCR beta chains showed more clonal expansion and lower generation probabilities than non-associated chains that were equally common. A cluster of highly shared sequence variants was judged likely to be a technical artifact of the sequencing pipeline. In the study, around 150 TCR beta chains were listed as associated with cytomegalovirus. In a later analysis, 16,951 TCR beta sequences were associated with specific HLA alleles at a false discovery rate of 0.05. Only TCR beta chains were sequenced in this cohort, and the absence of alpha or paired-chain data limited detectable features. In a later analysis, most CMV-associated TCR beta chains were found to appear HLA-restricted, with HLA associations seemingly driven largely by CMV exposure. Because counts were too low, more than 15 rarely observed V segments, including chromosome 9 orphons, were excluded from the earlier analysis of fewer than 650 of the donors. A few of the identified cytomegalovirus-associated TCR beta chains were confirmed in vitro to be specific for cytomegalovirus antigens. While some public TCRs were present in many individuals, most TCR sequences turned up only very rarely across donors. According to a later analysis, TCR association rates differed among HLA loci, with DRB1 alleles showing the most associated TCRs and HLA-C alleles showing the fewest. HLA typing was unavailable for some donors at each locus, so association tests used only the typed subset. Immune exposure information for the cohort was limited to CMV serostatus. Linkage disequilibrium might explain the correlated functional status among segregating V segments, but an unknown experimental factor could not be ruled out. Because the 87-base-pair reads could not distinguish some IMGT-functional V segments, including TRBV6-2 and TRBV6-3, those segments were excluded. Cytomegalovirus status was reported to be diagnosed by the classifier with high specificity and sensitivity in both the original and validation cohorts. Several of the top co-occurrence clusters appeared to be linked to parvovirus B19, influenza, CMV and Epstein-Barr virus, according to a later analysis. Assigning TCR associations to individual alleles was difficult when HLA alleles, especially DR and DQ, strongly co-occurred. Roughly uniform sequencing depth across donors was assumed in presence/absence analyses, although this assumption may not hold. In an earlier analysis of around 600 of the donors, most TCR beta V segments were observed in productive rearrangements about 87% or about 30% of the time, broadly matching IMGT annotations. A further reported finding was that TCR beta sequences accurately predicted the HLA-A and HLA-B alleles for most subjects in the first cohort. In a later genetic analysis, fewer N-insertions in productive TCRs were reported among donors in an Asian-associated ancestry cluster than the approximately 710-donor mean.

The cohort comprised around 700 healthy bone marrow donors. All cohort members were sampled while nominally healthy, although unrecorded immune exposures were likely present. The donor was CMV seronegative and was included in the group of 352 seronegative cohort members. Every donor gave a peripheral blood sample, and the peripheral blood mononuclear cells from that sample were used for TCR beta sequencing. Genomic DNA extraction from the blood cell samples was performed with the Qiagen DNeasy Blood Extraction Kit. V and J are trimmed by 5 bases and 2 bases, and the gene matches miss 6 bases of the junction. For CDR1 and CDR2, the germline V gene lists SGHTA and FQGNSA. Measured from the cysteine to the phenylalanine, the CDR3 is 14 residues long. The CDR3 DNA has 42 bases and is translated from base 1.

What was sequenced was PBMCs. The rearranged segments are TRBV7-2 and TRBJ2-7; 7 bases in between match TRBD2. The sequence derives from a woman aged 40-49 years in good health and CMV-seronegative. The CDR3 protein sequence reads: CASSPLAVTYEQYF. The DNA sequence reads TGTGCCAGCAGCCCTCTAGCGGTGACCTACGAGCAGTACTTC.